Listed below are T cell receptor beta chains from one sample, sequenced in a study of PD-1 blockade in classical Hodgkin lymphoma. The table came from immunoSEQ multiplex PCR; TCRdb's copy has only in-frame clones and leaves some out. This sample has 35,000 to 50,000 clones; roughly four fifths occur once, and the top ten carry around 9.9%. The sequencing used peripheral blood mononuclear cells (PBMCs), collected at baseline. The receptors derive from a human donor with classical Hodgkin lymphoma. Each CDR3 is given with its conserved first and last residue. The order of the fields is D gene, CDR3 length, V gene, J gene, clone size, CDR3 DNA, CDR3 protein. The D gene is left open where the match is weak. The listing skips clone size in some rows; elsewhere it reads once, few, many or a size class.

d_call: TRBD1
cdr3_length: 15
v_call: TRBV5-1
j_call: TRBJ2-1
clone_size: .
cdr3_nt: TGCGCCAGCAGCCCGGAGGGACAGGGGATCGGCGAGCAGTTCTTC
cdr3_aa: CASSPEGQGIGEQFF

d_call: .
cdr3_length: 16
v_call: TRBV5-1
j_call: TRBJ2-2
clone_size: .
cdr3_nt: TGCGCCAGCAGCTCTCTGACCCGGAGAAACACCGGGGAGCTGTTTTTT
cdr3_aa: CASSSLTRRNTGELFF

d_call: .
cdr3_length: 12
v_call: TRBV29-1
j_call: TRBJ2-5
clone_size: once
cdr3_nt: TGCAGCGTTGTATGGGACCAAGAGACCCAGTACTTC
cdr3_aa: CSVVWDQETQYF

d_call: .
cdr3_length: 15
v_call: TRBV1
j_call: TRBJ1-1
clone_size: .
cdr3_nt: TGCACCAGCAGCCAAGATAGGGAGGGGAACACTGAAGCTTTCTTT
cdr3_aa: CTSSQDREGNTEAFF

d_call: .
cdr3_length: 11
v_call: TRBV20-1
j_call: TRBJ1-4
clone_size: .
cdr3_nt: TGCAGTGTCGGGGGTCTTGAGAAACTGTTTTTT
cdr3_aa: CSVGGLEKLFF

d_call: TRBD1
cdr3_length: 14
v_call: TRBV5-1
j_call: TRBJ2-7
clone_size: .
cdr3_nt: TGCGCCAGCAGCTTTGGACAGGTGGCCGACGAGCAGTACTTC
cdr3_aa: CASSFGQVADEQYF

d_call: .
cdr3_length: 12
v_call: TRBV25-1
j_call: TRBJ1-2
clone_size: .
cdr3_nt: TGTGCCAGCCAACGAAGACACTATGGCTACACCTTC
cdr3_aa: CASQRRHYGYTF

d_call: .
cdr3_length: 17
v_call: TRBV4-1
j_call: TRBJ1-5
clone_size: few
cdr3_nt: TGCGCCAGCAGCCAAGATCATGCGGCCGACCTAAGTCAGCCCCAGCATTTT
cdr3_aa: CASSQDHAADLSQPQHF

d_call: TRBD2
cdr3_length: 14
v_call: TRBV7-9
j_call: TRBJ2-1
clone_size: .
cdr3_nt: TGTGCCAGCAGCTCTAGCGGACTGAAGAATGAGCAGTTCTTC
cdr3_aa: CASSSSGLKNEQFF

d_call: .
cdr3_length: 14
v_call: TRBV6-5
j_call: TRBJ1-5
clone_size: few
cdr3_nt: TGTGCCAGCAGTTGGGCAGGGGGCAATCAGCCCCAGCATTTT
cdr3_aa: CASSWAGGNQPQHF

d_call: .
cdr3_length: 14
v_call: TRBV7-2
j_call: TRBJ2-1
clone_size: .
cdr3_nt: TGTGCCAGCAGCTTAGAACGTAGAACGGGTGAGCAGTTCTTC
cdr3_aa: CASSLERRTGEQFF

d_call: TRBD1
cdr3_length: 18
v_call: TRBV28
j_call: TRBJ1-2
clone_size: .
cdr3_nt: TGTGCCAGCAGTTTATACTATCCGGGACAGTCGGTCAGCTATGGCTACACCTTC
cdr3_aa: CASSLYYPGQSVSYGYTF

d_call: TRBD2
cdr3_length: 16
v_call: TRBV19
j_call: TRBJ2-3
clone_size: .
cdr3_nt: TGTGCCAGTAGTATAGGGGCTAGCGGGAGGGCAGATACGCAGTATTTT
cdr3_aa: CASSIGASGRADTQYF

d_call: .
cdr3_length: 12
v_call: TRBV6-5
j_call: TRBJ1-3
clone_size: .
cdr3_nt: TGTGCCAGCAGTGACCAAGGAAACACCATATATTTT
cdr3_aa: CASSDQGNTIYF

d_call: .
cdr3_length: 14
v_call: TRBV29-1
j_call: TRBJ2-6
clone_size: .
cdr3_nt: TGCAGCGTTGATGCGGGGCCCGGGGCCAACGTCCTGACTTTC
cdr3_aa: CSVDAGPGANVLTF

d_call: .
cdr3_length: 14
v_call: TRBV19
j_call: TRBJ1-3
clone_size: .
cdr3_nt: TGTGCCAGTAGTTTTACAGGGCCTGGAAACACCATATATTTT
cdr3_aa: CASSFTGPGNTIYF

d_call: .
cdr3_length: 13
v_call: TRBV2
j_call: TRBJ2-1
clone_size: .
cdr3_nt: TGTGCCAGCAAGAAGGGATCCTACAATGAGCAGTTCTTC
cdr3_aa: CASKKGSYNEQFF

d_call: TRBD2
cdr3_length: 14
v_call: TRBV7-9
j_call: TRBJ2-1
clone_size: .
cdr3_nt: TGTGCCAGCAGCCGACTAGCGGGGCCAAATGAGCAGTTCTTC
cdr3_aa: CASSRLAGPNEQFF

d_call: .
cdr3_length: 13
v_call: TRBV19
j_call: TRBJ1-5
clone_size: few
cdr3_nt: TGTGCCAGTAGTATAGTGGGTCGCCGACCCCAGCATTTT
cdr3_aa: CASSIVGRRPQHF

d_call: .
cdr3_length: 14
v_call: TRBV9
j_call: TRBJ2-7
clone_size: few
cdr3_nt: TGTGCCAGCAGCCCGAGATCGGACTTCTACGAGCAGTACTTC
cdr3_aa: CASSPRSDFYEQYF

d_call: .
cdr3_length: 12
v_call: TRBV5-1
j_call: TRBJ2-3
clone_size: .
cdr3_nt: TGCGCCAGCAGCTTGGAGGCAGATACGCAGTATTTT
cdr3_aa: CASSLEADTQYF

d_call: .
cdr3_length: 15
v_call: TRBV6-6
j_call: TRBJ2-5
clone_size: .
cdr3_nt: TGTGCCAGCAGTTACATCCTGGGGTCGGGGGAGACCCAGTACTTC
cdr3_aa: CASSYILGSGETQYF

d_call: TRBD2
cdr3_length: 13
v_call: TRBV4-1
j_call: TRBJ2-1
clone_size: few
cdr3_nt: TGCGCCAGCAGCCGTCGACTAGCAGGTGAGCAGTTCTTC
cdr3_aa: CASSRRLAGEQFF

d_call: .
cdr3_length: 15
v_call: TRBV6-1
j_call: TRBJ1-5
clone_size: few
cdr3_nt: TGTGCCAGCCGCCCCCCTTTCCTGAGCAATCAGCCCCAGCATTTT
cdr3_aa: CASRPPFLSNQPQHF

d_call: TRBD2
cdr3_length: 13
v_call: TRBV6-1
j_call: TRBJ2-1
clone_size: .
cdr3_nt: TGTGCCAGCATGGGACTAGATAACAATGAGCAGTTCTTC
cdr3_aa: CASMGLDNNEQFF

d_call: .
cdr3_length: 13
v_call: TRBV2
j_call: TRBJ1-1
clone_size: .
cdr3_nt: TGTGCCAGCACCGAAAGGCCGGGCGCTGAAGCTTTCTTT
cdr3_aa: CASTERPGAEAFF

d_call: .
cdr3_length: 16
v_call: TRBV5-4
j_call: TRBJ1-1
clone_size: .
cdr3_nt: TGTGCCAGCAGCTTGGGGGGCGGGGGGCGTGAGACTGAAGCTTTCTTT
cdr3_aa: CASSLGGGGRETEAFF